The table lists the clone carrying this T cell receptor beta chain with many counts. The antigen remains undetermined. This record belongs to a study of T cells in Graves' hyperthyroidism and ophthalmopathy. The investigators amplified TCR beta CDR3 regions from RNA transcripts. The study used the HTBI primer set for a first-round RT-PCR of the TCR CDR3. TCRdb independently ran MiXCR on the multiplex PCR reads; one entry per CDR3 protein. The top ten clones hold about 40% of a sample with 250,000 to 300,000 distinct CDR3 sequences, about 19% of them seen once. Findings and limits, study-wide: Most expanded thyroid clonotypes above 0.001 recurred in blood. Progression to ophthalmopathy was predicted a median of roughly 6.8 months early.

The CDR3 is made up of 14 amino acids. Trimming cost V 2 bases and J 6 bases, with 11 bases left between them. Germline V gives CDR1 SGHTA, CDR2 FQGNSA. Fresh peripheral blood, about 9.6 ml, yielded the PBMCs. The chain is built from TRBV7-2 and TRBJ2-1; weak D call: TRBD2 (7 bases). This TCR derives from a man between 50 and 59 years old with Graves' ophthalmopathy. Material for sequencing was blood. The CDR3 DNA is TGTGCCAGCAGCTTAAGGGGGGGGATCAATGAGCAGTTCTTC. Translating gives CASSLRGGINEQFF.